The 23 T cell receptor beta chains below were found in one sample sequenced in a study of Ad26.COV2.S vaccination and SARS-CoV-2 variants. Sample treatment: approximately 18 received Ad26.COV2.S at low or high dose, single or two shots; roughly five received placebo; per-sample allocation not given. Day 63 after the first injection of vaccine or placebo was the sampling time. The method was immunoSEQ multiplex PCR; TCRdb's version includes in-frame clones alone and lacks a portion of them. The sample holds fewer than 400,000 clones, about nine tenths seen once. Sequenced here: peripheral blood, sampled in a trial of Ad26.COV2.S vaccine versus placebo. These receptors were collected from a person between 18 and 65 years old who received the Ad26.COV2.S COVID-19 vaccine or a placebo.

The genes are TRBV7-3 and TRBJ2-3, with a weak D call TRBD2 (6 bases). The V and J ends lost 2 bases and 1 base respectively, with 10 bases between them. Germline assignment: CDR1 SGHTA and CDR2 FQGTGA. CDR3 length: 15 amino acids. The CDR3 nucleotides are TGTGCCAGCAGCTTATTCGGGAGTGGCACAGATACGCAGTATTTT. As protein: CASSLFGSGTDTQYF.

This chain joins TRBV9 and TRBJ1-1; D remains unclear. Per the germline V gene, CDR1 is SGDLS and CDR2 is YYNGEE. V lost 3 bases and J lost 4, with 10 bases in between. The CDR3 runs 13 residues. The CDR3 DNA follows: TGTGCCAGCAGCGCCAGATTGGGCACTGAAGCTTTCTTT. It yields the protein CASSARLGTEAFF.

V usage is TRBV7-7 and J usage is TRBJ2-3; D is possibly TRBD1 (5 bases). The CDR3 contains 16 residues. Per the germline V gene, CDR1 is SSHAT and CDR2 is FNYEAQ (reference sequence). The CDR3 protein is CARGILSPVNADTQYF. CDR3 DNA: TGTGCTAGGGGAATCTTATCTCCAGTCAACGCAGATACGCAGTATTTT.

The chain has TRBV19 and TRBJ1-4; 7 bases are a match to TRBD1. The CDR3 extends over 15 amino acids. Looked up from germline, CDR1 is LNHDA and CDR2 is SQIVND (reference sequence). V lost 2 bases, J lost 5 bases, and 5 bases stayed unmatched. The CDR3 sequence is CASSIMGQKNEKLFF. In DNA, the CDR3 is TGTGCCAGTAGTATAATGGGACAGAAGAATGAAAAACTGTTTTTT.

The chain carries TRBV4-1 and TRBJ2-6; D is perhaps TRBD1 (6 bases). The CDR3 is 18 residues long. Trimming removed 2 bases at V and 0 bases at J, with 14 bases between. Germline values: CDR1 MGHRA, CDR2 YSYEKL. CDR3 in amino acids: CASSQTGNRVSGANVLTF. CDR3 coding DNA: TGCGCCAGCAGCCAAACCGGAAACAGGGTCTCTGGGGCCAACGTCCTGACTTTC.

The gene calls are TRBV15 and TRBJ2-5; D remains ambiguous. Germline V gene sequence: CDR1 LNHNV, CDR2 YYDKDF (reference sequence). This CDR3 contains 13 residues. The ends were cut back, 3 bases at V and 2 bases at J, with 7 bases in the middle. The CDR3 protein is CATSRQVQETQYF. DNA of the CDR3: TGTGCCACCAGCAGGCAAGTTCAAGAGACCCAGTACTTC.

V gene TRBV5-5 combines with J gene TRBJ2-7; TRBD1 matches at 8 bases. The germline CDR1 and CDR2 sequences are SGHKS and YYEKEE (reference sequence). This CDR3 contains 16 residues. V lost 3 bases, J lost 2 bases, and 10 bases stayed unmatched. For the CDR3, the DNA is TGTGCCAGCAGCTCTAGCCGGGACAGGCCAACCTACGAGCAGTACTTC. It specifies CASSSSRDRPTYEQYF.

In regard to this clone: Other DNA sequences within the sample encode an identical CDR3. The CDR3 protein is CASSLGETQYF. In nucleotides, the CDR3 is TGTGCCAGCAGTCTGGGGGAGACCCAGTACTTC. This rearrangement joins TRBV27 to TRBJ2-5; D ambiguous. The CDR3 extends over 11 amino acids. In germline, CDR1 is MNHEY, CDR2 SMNVEV (reference sequence). V shed 5 bases and J shed 5 bases, with 6 bases lying between them.

The chain uses TRBV18 and TRBJ2-5; TRBD2 is a possible D gene (5 bases). The CDR3 has 15 residues. Trimming pared 3 bases from V and 2 bases from J, leaving 13 bases between. In germline, CDR1 is KGHSH, CDR2 LQKENI. CDR3: CASSPVGGLQETQYF. In DNA form, the CDR3 reads TGTGCCAGCTCACCTGTTGGAGGCTTACAAGAGACCCAGTACTTC.

The sample holds one count of this clone. The genes are TRBV28 and TRBJ2-7, with D possibly called TRBD1 or TRBD2 (5 bases each). The CDR3 consists of 16 residues. Germline CDR1 reads MDHEN; CDR2 reads SYDVKM. Trimming pared 7 bases from V and 7 bases from J, leaving 26 bases between. The CDR3 bases are TGTGCCAGCACCCGCTTGAGGTCGGGGCCTTCCGAAGAGCAGTACTTC. Protein sequence: CASTRLRSGPSEEQYF.

This chain joins TRBV19 and TRBJ2-2; D is possibly TRBD2 (6 bases). The CDR3 runs to 15 residues. V lost 2 bases, J lost 5 bases, and 12 bases lay in between. Germline V gene data show CDR1 as LNHDA and CDR2 as SQIVND (reference sequence). The CDR3 spells CASSIISGATGELFF. CDR3 DNA: TGTGCCAGTAGTATAATTTCGGGAGCGACCGGGGAGCTGTTTTTT.

The chain uses TRBV2 and TRBJ1-4; maybe TRBD1 (6 bases). The V gene's germline CDR1 is SNHLY and CDR2 FYNNEI. The V end lost 0 bases, the J end lost 4 bases, and 9 bases lay between the germline ends. The CDR3 is 15 amino acids. The CDR3, as DNA: TGTGCCAGCAGTGAAGCCGGGACATATAATGAAAAACTGTTTTTT. Protein product: CASSEAGTYNEKLFF.

The chain employs TRBV27 and TRBJ2-7; possible D gene TRBD2, 6 bases. There are 13 residues in the CDR3. The germline V gene encodes CDR1 MNHEY and CDR2 SMNVEV (reference sequence). V was cut by 3 bases and J by 4 bases, with 10 bases left in between. The CDR3 nucleotides read TGTGCCAGCAGTTTCAGGGCGGGGTACGAGCAGTACTTC. Translating it yields CASSFRAGYEQYF.

This rearrangement joins TRBV5-1 to TRBJ2-1, with TRBD2 matching over 7 bases. Trimming removed 5 bases from V and 1 base from J; junction bases left unmatched: 6. This CDR3 region has 15 residues. CDR1 and CDR2 from the germline V gene are SGHRS and YFSETQ. The CDR3 DNA sequence: TGCGCCAGCAGTCCTACTAGCGCGTCCTACAATGAGCAGTTCTTC. Its protein product is CASSPTSASYNEQFF.

V is TRBV28 and J is TRBJ2-1; D uncertain. The V gene lost 3 bases and the J gene lost 9 bases, with 9 bases spanning the gap. This CDR3 is built from 12 residues. Per germline, CDR1 MDHEN and CDR2 SYDVKM. The CDR3 region is CASSFYGTEQFF. CDR3 bases: TGTGCCAGCAGTTTCTATGGTACTGAGCAGTTCTTC.

The sample holds a few counts of this clone. The J gene is TRBJ2-7, the V gene TRBV30; no firm D call. The CDR3 totals 13 residues. Trimming removed 4 bases from V and 3 bases from J, with 13 bases in between. Germline CDR1 and CDR2: GTSNPN and SVGIG (reference sequence). The chain's CDR3 is CAWIRYSNYEQYF. Here the CDR3 DNA reads TGTGCCTGGATTCGGTACAGCAACTACGAGCAGTACTTC.

This chain links TRBV5-4 with TRBJ2-7; TRBD1 aligns across 10 bases. Germline V CDR1 and CDR2: SGHNT, YYREEE (reference sequence). With 0 bases clipped from V and 3 bases from J, the junction kept 3 bases outside the gene matches. The CDR3 is 15 residues long. In DNA, the CDR3 is TGTGCCAGCAGCTTGGGGGGACAGGGGTTCTACGAGCAGTACTTC. Its protein product is CASSLGGQGFYEQYF. The full variable domain, rest sourced from reference TRBV5-4 and TRBJ2-7, is ETGVTQSPTHLIKTRGQQVTLRCSSQSGHNTVSWYQQALGQGPQFIFQYYREEENGRGNFPPRFSGLQFPNYSSELNVNALELDDSALYLCASSLGGQGFYEQYFGPGTRLTVT.

The V and J genes are TRBV19 and TRBJ2-3; 8 bases fit TRBD1. This CDR3 spans 13 amino acids. The ends lost 10 bases at V and 11 bases at J; junction bases unmatched: 14. Looked up from germline, CDR1 is LNHDA and CDR2 is SQIVND (reference sequence). The CDR3 nucleotides read TGTGCCACCAGAGGTAACGAAGGGACAGGGCAGTATTTT. Protein: CATRGNEGTGQYF.

The chain employs TRBV28 and TRBJ2-6; TRBD1 matches 7 bases. Looked up from germline, CDR1 is MDHEN and CDR2 is SYDVKM. The V and J ends lost 10 bases and 4 bases, in that order; junction bases with no gene match: 7. The CDR3 spans 14 residues. CDR3 in amino acids: CATRQGSGANVLTF. The CDR3 bases are TGTGCCACCCGACAGGGCTCAGGGGCCAACGTCCTGACTTTC.

V gene TRBV7-3 combines with J gene TRBJ2-3; D unresolved. Germline-derived CDR1 and CDR2 are SGHTA and FQGTGA. The CDR3 runs to 14 residues. Trimming took off 5 bases at V and 0 bases at J, with 9 bases between the two ends. CDR3 sequence reads: CASSKGPSTDTQYF. CDR3 DNA: TGTGCCAGCAGCAAAGGACCCAGCACAGATACGCAGTATTTT. Drawing the rest from reference TRBV7-3 and TRBJ2-3, the complete variable domain is GAGVSQTPSNKVTEKGKYVELRCDPISGHTALYWYRQSLGQGPEFLIYFQGTGAADDSGLPNDRFFAVRPEGSVSTLKIQRTERGDSAVYLCASSKGPSTDTQYFGPGTRLTVL.

CDR3 residues: CASSKTQGTGELFF. The CDR3 DNA is TGCGCCAGCAGTAAGACCCAGGGCACCGGGGAGCTGTTTTTT. The chain combines TRBV5-1 with TRBJ2-2, with D perhaps TRBD1 (5 bases). Trimming took off 5 bases at V and 4 bases at J, with 12 bases between the two ends. The CDR3 is 14 amino acids. The germline V gene has CDR1 SGHRS and CDR2 YFSETQ.

The chain carries TRBV9 and TRBJ2-7; TRBD2 is a possible D gene (5 bases). This CDR3 has 15 residues. Germline loops: CDR1 SGDLS, CDR2 YYNGEE. The V end was cut by 4 bases, the J end by 6 bases, with 20 bases between. CDR3 in DNA: TGTGCCAGCAGCCCCGGTAACCACCCTAGCTCCGAGCAGTACTTC. Its translation: CASSPGNHPSSEQYF.

The V and J genes are TRBV27 and TRBJ1-2; D is perhaps TRBD1 (6 bases). The CDR3 contains 13 residues. The germline V and J ends were trimmed by 3 bases and 8 bases, with 13 bases remaining between them. Germline values: CDR1 MNHEY, CDR2 SMNVEV (reference sequence). CDR3 sequence: CASSLNRAVGYTF. The CDR3 region has the DNA TGTGCCAGCAGTTTGAACAGGGCGGTAGGCTACACCTTC.